This record looks at one T cell receptor (beta chain) sequence and its context. The antigen is undetermined. The data belong to a study of shared clonotypes between healthy human individuals. Overall study context: CD4 naive and memory got three plates each, CD8 naive two, CD8 memory one.

Study-wide results and caveats: Estimated richness was generally greater in naive than memory subsets.

V shed 5 bases, J shed 6 bases, and the junction held 5 bases outside the gene matches. The germline V gene has CDR1 SGHTA and CDR2 FQGTGA. CDR3 length: 15 amino acids. In the authors' workflow: From ImmunoSEQ came sequences covering only the junction and carrying no quality scores, so filtering differed. Only in-frame clones appear in the TCRdb table, and some are missing; sequencing was by immunoSEQ multiplex PCR. V, J and clone size reflect that table, while D and trimming were determined from the DNA. The table lists over a million clones, around 74% of them singletons, with 1.2% to 1.5% in the top ten.

The chain uses TRBV7-3 and TRBJ2-1; 12 bases are a match to TRBD2. The TCR sequence derives from a young man in good health. The sample was memory CD4+ T cells sorted from blood. Subset meaning: CD45RA-negative fraction. CDR3 region: CASSQTSGGPNEQFF. CDR3 bases: TGTGCCAGCAGCCAGACTAGCGGGGGACCCAATGAGCAGTTCTTC.